The rows below give T cell receptor beta chains drawn from one sample of a study of blood T cell repertoires in COVID-19. Libraries were prepared by immunoSEQ multiplex PCR; TCRdb keeps only in-frame clonotypes and omits some of them. Among about 200,000 clones listed, approximately 92% were seen once. Sequencing input: PBMCs or T cells enriched from blood (not recorded which). These receptors all stem from a woman aged 40 to 50 with acute COVID-19. The CDR3 runs from the conserved cysteine through the conserved F or W. The D gene is left open where the match is weak. Clone size appears in some rows only: once, few, many, or a class for an expanded clone.

>TRBJ2-1|.|TRBD2|TRBV5-4
TGTGCCAGCAGCTCCAAGCGGGAGGGCTCCTACAATGAGCAGTTCTTC
CASSSKREGSYNEQFF
>TRBJ1-4|.|.|TRBV15
TGTGCCACCAGCAGAAGCTTCAATGAAAAACTGTTTTTT
CATSRSFNEKLFF
>TRBJ2-3|.|TRBD2|TRBV5-1
TGCGCCAGCAGCTTGGCGGTAGCGGGAGTAGGGGGCACAGATACGCAGTATTTT
CASSLAVAGVGGTDTQYF
>TRBJ2-1|.|.|TRBV10-3
TGTGCCATCAGTGAACCGGGACTCGGCTACAATGAGCAGTTCTTC
CAISEPGLGYNEQFF
>TRBJ2-1|.|TRBD2|TRBV24-1
TGTGCCACCAGTGACTCCCGACTAGCGGGAGGGCGCTACAATGAGCAGTTCTTC
CATSDSRLAGGRYNEQFF
>TRBJ2-3|once|TRBD2|TRBV27
TGTGCCAGCAGTTTACCGGGACTAGCGGGAGCGACAGATACGCAGTATTTT
CASSLPGLAGATDTQYF
>TRBJ2-7|.|.|TRBV28
TGTGCCAGCAGTTTACAGGAAGACAGGCAATCGGACTTC
CASSLQEDRQSDF
>TRBJ1-2|.|TRBD1|TRBV28
TGTGCCAGCAGAGAACCGACAGGGCCCTATGGCTACACCTTC
CASREPTGPYGYTF
>TRBJ1-1|.|.|TRBV14
TGTGCCAGCAGCCAATCCCCAGGGTTTGAATACACTGAAGCTTTCTTT
CASSQSPGFEYTEAFF
>TRBJ2-1|.|.|TRBV9
TGTGCCAGCAGCGCGGCCGGTAACTACCCCAATGAGCAGTTCTTC
CASSAAGNYPNEQFF
>TRBJ1-5|.|.|TRBV28
TGTGCCAGCAGTCCTCCGACAGCAACAAGCAATCAGCCCCAGCATTTT
CASSPPTATSNQPQHF
>TRBJ2-7|once|TRBD2|TRBV9
TGTGCCAGCAGCGTGGGTAGCGGGGCTGAATCCTACGAGCAGTACTTC
CASSVGSGAESYEQYF
>TRBJ2-5|.|.|TRBV5-1
TGCGCCAGCAGCTTAGTTCCCCGCGGGGGCGAGGAGACCCAGTACTTC
CASSLVPRGGEETQYF
>TRBJ2-5|.|TRBD2|TRBV3-1/TRBV3-2
TGTGCCAGCAGCCAAGAATTTGCGGGGGGGCCGGAGACCCAGTACTTC
CASSQEFAGGPETQYF
>TRBJ1-6|.|.|TRBV30
TGTGCCTGGAGTGTACAGGGTCGCCTCAATTCACCCCTCCACTTT
CAWSVQGRLNSPLHF
>TRBJ2-3|few|.|TRBV4-3
TGCGCCAGCAGCCACCACAGGGTGCTACCTTCGGCGGATACGCAGTATTTT
CASSHHRVLPSADTQYF
>TRBJ2-7|.|TRBD2|TRBV7-9
TGTGCCAGCAGCCTTAGCGGGGGGATCGACGAGCAGTACTTC
CASSLSGGIDEQYF
>TRBJ1-6|once|.|TRBV3-1/TRBV3-2
TGTGCCAGCAACCACGCGACAGGCTCCTATAATTCACCCCTCCACTTT
CASNHATGSYNSPLHF
>TRBJ1-2|.|TRBD1|TRBV28
TGTGCCAGCAGTAGTTCAGGGGGTAGGATCTATGGCTACACCTTC
CASSSSGGRIYGYTF
>TRBJ1-6|.|.|TRBV30
TGTGCTTACACAGTAGGTTTTAATTCACCCCTCCACTTT
CAYTVGFNSPLHF
>TRBJ2-1|.|TRBD2|TRBV5-1
TGCGCCAGCAGCAACAGCCCCGGGACTAGAAACAATGAGCAGTTCTTC
CASSNSPGTRNNEQFF
>TRBJ2-7|few|TRBD2|TRBV30
TGTGCCTGGAGTGTGTGGGCTAGCGGGAGTTACGAGCAGTACTTC
CAWSVWASGSYEQYF
>TRBJ1-1|.|.|TRBV19
TGTGCCAGTAGAGGCCCCGGACAGCCCAACACTGAAGCTTTCTTT
CASRGPGQPNTEAFF
>TRBJ1-5|.|.|TRBV23-1
TGCGCCAGCAGCCCCCCCCAGGAGAAGGGGTATTATAGCAATCAGCCCCAGCATTTT
CASSPPQEKGYYSNQPQHF
>TRBJ2-1|.|TRBD2|TRBV11-3
TGTGCCAGCAGCTTAAGAAGCGGGAGGCATGAGCAGTTCTTC
CASSLRSGRHEQFF
>TRBJ2-1|.|.|TRBV19
TGTGCCAGTAGTATCATCGACTCAAGAACCTACAATGAGCAGTTCTTC
CASSIIDSRTYNEQFF
>TRBJ2-7|.|TRBD2|TRBV2
TGTGCCAGCAGTGGGGAGGGCGAGCAGTACTTC
CASSGEGEQYF
>TRBJ1-3|.|.|TRBV3-1/TRBV3-2
TGTGCCAGCAGCAATGGACAGTTCTCTGGAAACACCATATATTTT
CASSNGQFSGNTIYF
>TRBJ2-2|few|TRBD2|TRBV4-1
TGCGCCAGCAGCCAAGAGCCCAGCGGGGGCCACCCCACCGGGGAGCTGTTTTTT
CASSQEPSGGHPTGELFF
>TRBJ1-5|.|TRBD1|TRBV28
TGTGCCAGCAGTCTGGGACAGGTGGGAAGCAATCAGCCCCAGCATTTT
CASSLGQVGSNQPQHF
>TRBJ2-5|.|.|TRBV5-1
TGCGCCAGCAGCCTAGCGAGAGTCGAGGAGACCCAGTACTTC
CASSLARVEETQYF
>TRBJ1-5|.|.|TRBV20-1
TGCAGTGCTAGTAACACCAATCAGCCCCAGCATTTT
CSASNTNQPQHF
>TRBJ2-2|.|TRBD1|TRBV5-5
TGTGCCAGCAGCTTGGGGGACAGGGGCACCGGGGAGCTGTTTTTT
CASSLGDRGTGELFF
>TRBJ2-3|.|TRBD2|TRBV7-2
TGTGCCAGCAGACACCGGGGTAGCGGGGGCTCTAGCACAGATACGCAGTATTTT
CASRHRGSGGSSTDTQYF
>TRBJ2-1|.|TRBD2|TRBV30
TGTGCCTGGAGGGTAGCGGGACCCTACAATGAGCAGTTCTTC
CAWRVAGPYNEQFF
>TRBJ1-1|.|.|TRBV30
TGTGCCTGGAGTGAGCCTGGGGCGAACGTCGCTTTCTTT
CAWSEPGANVAFF
>TRBJ1-1|.|TRBD1|TRBV5-4
TGTGCCAGCAGCAGGACAGGCGGGAACACTGAAGCTTTCTTT
CASSRTGGNTEAFF
>TRBJ2-7|.|TRBD1|TRBV12-5
TGTGCTAGTGGTCTACACAGGGGCTGGGAGCAGTACTTC
CASGLHRGWEQYF
>TRBJ1-1|.|.|TRBV7-9
TGTGCCAGCAGCCCGGGGCAGGGAGGGAGGATAACTGAAGCTTTCTTT
CASSPGQGGRITEAFF